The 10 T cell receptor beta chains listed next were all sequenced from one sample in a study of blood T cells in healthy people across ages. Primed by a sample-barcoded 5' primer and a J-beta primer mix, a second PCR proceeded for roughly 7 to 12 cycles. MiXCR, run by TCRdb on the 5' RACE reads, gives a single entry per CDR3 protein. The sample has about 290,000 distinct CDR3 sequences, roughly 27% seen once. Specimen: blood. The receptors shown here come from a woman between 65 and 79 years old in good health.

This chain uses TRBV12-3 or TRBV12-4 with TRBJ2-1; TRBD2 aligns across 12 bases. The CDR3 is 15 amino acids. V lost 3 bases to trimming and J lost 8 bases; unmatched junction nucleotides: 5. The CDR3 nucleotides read TGTGCCAGCAGTTTTAGGACTAGCGGGACCGATGAGCAGTTCTTC. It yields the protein CASSFRTSGTDEQFF.

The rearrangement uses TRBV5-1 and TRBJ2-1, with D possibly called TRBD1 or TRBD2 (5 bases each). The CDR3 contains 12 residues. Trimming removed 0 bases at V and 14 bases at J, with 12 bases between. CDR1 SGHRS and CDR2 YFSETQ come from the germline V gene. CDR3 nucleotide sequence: TGCGCCAGCAGCTTGGGAACGGGACCAGAGTTCTTC. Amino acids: CASSLGTGPEFF.

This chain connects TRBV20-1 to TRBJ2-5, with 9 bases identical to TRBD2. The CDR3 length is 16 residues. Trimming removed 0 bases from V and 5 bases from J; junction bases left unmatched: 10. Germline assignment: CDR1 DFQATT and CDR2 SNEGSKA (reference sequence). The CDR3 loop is CSARDGREGLLETQYF. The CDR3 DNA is TGCAGTGCTAGAGATGGGCGGGAGGGCCTGTTGGAGACCCAGTACTTC.

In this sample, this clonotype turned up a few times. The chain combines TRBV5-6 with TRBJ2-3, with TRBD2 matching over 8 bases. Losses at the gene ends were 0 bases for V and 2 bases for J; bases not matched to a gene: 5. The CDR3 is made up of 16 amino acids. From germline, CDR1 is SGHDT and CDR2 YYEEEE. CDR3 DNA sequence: TGTGCCAGCAGCTTGGTCCAGACTAGCGCCACAGATACGCAGTATTTT. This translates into CASSLVQTSATDTQYF.

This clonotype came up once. The CDR3 DNA reads TGTGCCAGCAGCGTAGGGGCGGGCCCAGGAGATACGCAGTATTTT. Encoded protein: CASSVGAGPGDTQYF. The rearrangement links TRBV9 to TRBJ2-3; perhaps TRBD2 as D (5 bases). Germline CDR1 SGDLS, CDR2 YYNGEE. The V gene lost 0 bases and the J gene lost 5 bases, with 13 bases spanning the gap. The CDR3 spans 15 residues. The full variable domain, in which reference TRBV9 and TRBJ2-3 provide the parts outside the CDR3, is DSGVTQTPKHLITATGQRVTLRCSPRSGDLSVYWYQQSLDQGLQFLIQYYNGEERAKGNILERFSAQQFPDLHSELNLSSLELGDSALYFCASSVGAGPGDTQYFGPGTRLTVL.

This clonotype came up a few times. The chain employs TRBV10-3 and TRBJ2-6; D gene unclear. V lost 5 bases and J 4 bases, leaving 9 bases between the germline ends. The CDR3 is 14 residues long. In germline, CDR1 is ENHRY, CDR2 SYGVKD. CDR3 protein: CAISSLGGANVLTF. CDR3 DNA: TGTGCCATCAGTTCCCTTGGGGGGGCCAACGTCCTGACTTTC.

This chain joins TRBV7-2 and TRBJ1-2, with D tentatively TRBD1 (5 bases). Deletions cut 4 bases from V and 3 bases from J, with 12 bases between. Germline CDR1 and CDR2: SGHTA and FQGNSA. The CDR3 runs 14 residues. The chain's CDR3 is CASSSSLGDYGYTF. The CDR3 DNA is TGTGCCAGCAGCTCCTCACTAGGGGACTATGGCTACACCTTC.

Here the CDR3 reads CASSSDIPTYEQYF. The CDR3 coding sequence is TGCGCCAGCAGCTCAGACATACCGACCTACGAGCAGTACTTC. The chain joins TRBV5-1 to TRBJ2-7; D is undetermined. Looked up from germline, CDR1 is SGHRS and CDR2 is YFSETQ. This CDR3 is built from 14 residues. V lost 3 bases and J 2 bases, leaving 12 bases between the germline ends.

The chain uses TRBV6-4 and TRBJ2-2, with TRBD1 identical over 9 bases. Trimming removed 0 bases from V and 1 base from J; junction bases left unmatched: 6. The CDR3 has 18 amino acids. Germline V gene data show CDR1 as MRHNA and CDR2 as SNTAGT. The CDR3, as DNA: TGTGCCAGCAGTGACTCGGGAGGGACAGGGAAGAACACCGGGGAGCTGTTTTTT. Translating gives CASSDSGGTGKNTGELFF.

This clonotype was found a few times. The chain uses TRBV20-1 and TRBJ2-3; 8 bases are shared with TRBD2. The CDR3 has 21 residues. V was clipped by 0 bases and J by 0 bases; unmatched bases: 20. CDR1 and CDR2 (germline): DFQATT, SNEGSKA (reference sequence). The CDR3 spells CSARDVRRRLAGQTSTDTQYF. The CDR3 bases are TGCAGTGCTAGAGATGTTCGTCGGAGATTAGCGGGGCAGACTAGCACAGATACGCAGTATTTT.